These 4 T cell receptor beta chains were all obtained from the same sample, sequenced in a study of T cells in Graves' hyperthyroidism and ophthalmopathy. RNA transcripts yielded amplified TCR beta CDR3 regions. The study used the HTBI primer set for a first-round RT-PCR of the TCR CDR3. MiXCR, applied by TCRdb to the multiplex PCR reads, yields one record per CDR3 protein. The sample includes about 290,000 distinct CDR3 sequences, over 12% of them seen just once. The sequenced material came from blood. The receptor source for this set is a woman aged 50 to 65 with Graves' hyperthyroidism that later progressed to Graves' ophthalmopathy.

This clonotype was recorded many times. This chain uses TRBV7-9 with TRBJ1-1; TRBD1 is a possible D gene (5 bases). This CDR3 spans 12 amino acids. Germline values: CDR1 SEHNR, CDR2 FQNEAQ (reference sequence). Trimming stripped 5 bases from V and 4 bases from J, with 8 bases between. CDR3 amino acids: CASSLQVTEAFF. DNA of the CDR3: TGTGCCAGCAGCCTACAGGTCACTGAAGCTTTCTTT.

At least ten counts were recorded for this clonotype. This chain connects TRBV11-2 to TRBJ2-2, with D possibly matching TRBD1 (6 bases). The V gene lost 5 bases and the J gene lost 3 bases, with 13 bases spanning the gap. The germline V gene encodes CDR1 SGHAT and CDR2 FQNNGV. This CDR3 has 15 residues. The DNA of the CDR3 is TGTGCCAGCAGCCCCCCCGGGACATACACCGGGGAGCTGTTTTTT. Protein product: CASSPPGTYTGELFF.

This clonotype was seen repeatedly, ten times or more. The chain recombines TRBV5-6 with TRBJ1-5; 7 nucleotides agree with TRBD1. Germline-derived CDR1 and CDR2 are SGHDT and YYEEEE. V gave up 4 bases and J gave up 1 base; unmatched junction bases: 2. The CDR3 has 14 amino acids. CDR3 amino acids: CASSHRGSNQPQHF. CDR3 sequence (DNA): TGTGCCAGCAGCCACAGGGGAAGCAATCAGCCCCAGCATTTT.

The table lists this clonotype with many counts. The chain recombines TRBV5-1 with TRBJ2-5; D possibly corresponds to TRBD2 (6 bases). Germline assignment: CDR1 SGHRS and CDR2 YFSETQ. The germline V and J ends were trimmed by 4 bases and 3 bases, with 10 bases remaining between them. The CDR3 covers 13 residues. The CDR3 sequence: CASSPTGEETQYF. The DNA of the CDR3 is TGCGCCAGCAGCCCTACGGGGGAAGAGACCCAGTACTTC.